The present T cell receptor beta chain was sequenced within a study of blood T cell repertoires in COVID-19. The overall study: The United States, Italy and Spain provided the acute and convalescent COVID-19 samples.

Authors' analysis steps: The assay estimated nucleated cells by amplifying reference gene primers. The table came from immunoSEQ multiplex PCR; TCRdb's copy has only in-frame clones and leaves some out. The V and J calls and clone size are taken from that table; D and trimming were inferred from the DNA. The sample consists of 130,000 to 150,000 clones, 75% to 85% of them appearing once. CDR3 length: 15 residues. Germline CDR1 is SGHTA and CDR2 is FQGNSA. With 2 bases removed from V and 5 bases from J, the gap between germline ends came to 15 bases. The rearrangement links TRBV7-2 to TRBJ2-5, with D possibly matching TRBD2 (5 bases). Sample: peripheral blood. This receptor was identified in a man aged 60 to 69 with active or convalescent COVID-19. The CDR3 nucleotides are TGTGCCAGCAGCTTAAGAAGAGGGCACGGGGAGACCCAGTACTTC. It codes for CASSLRRGHGETQYF.